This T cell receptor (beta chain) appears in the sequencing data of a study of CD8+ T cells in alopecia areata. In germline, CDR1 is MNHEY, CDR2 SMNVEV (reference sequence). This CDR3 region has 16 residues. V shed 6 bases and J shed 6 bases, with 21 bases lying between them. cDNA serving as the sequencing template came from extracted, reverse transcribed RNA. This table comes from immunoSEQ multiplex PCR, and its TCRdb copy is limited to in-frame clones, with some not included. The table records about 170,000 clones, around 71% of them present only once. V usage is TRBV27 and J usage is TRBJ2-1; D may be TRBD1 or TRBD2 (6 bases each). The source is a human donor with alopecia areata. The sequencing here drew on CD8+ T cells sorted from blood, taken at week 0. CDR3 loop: CASSPGPGEQGNEQFF. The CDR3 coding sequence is TGTGCCAGCAGCCCCGGCCCGGGGGAACAGGGCAATGAGCAGTTCTTC.